This entry lists 21 T cell receptor beta chains sequenced from one sample in a study of blood T cell repertoires in COVID-19. The table came from immunoSEQ multiplex PCR; TCRdb's copy has only in-frame clones and leaves some out. Among approximately 130,000 clones listed, roughly 82% were seen once. The sample consisted of peripheral blood. These receptors all come from a human donor in a cohort sampled during active COVID-19.

This clone showed up just once. J is TRBJ1-3 and V is TRBV2; tentatively, D is TRBD1 (6 bases). V lost 11 bases, J lost 3 bases, and 17 bases lay in between. From germline, CDR1 is SNHLY and CDR2 FYNNEI. The CDR3 extends over 14 amino acids. The CDR3 DNA sequence: TGTGCCTCGAACAGGGACCATCTTGGAAACACCATATATTTT. As protein: CASNRDHLGNTIYF.

This rearrangement joins TRBV7-2 to TRBJ1-2; 9 nucleotides agree with TRBD1. The germline CDR1 and CDR2 sequences are SGHTA and FQGNSA. J was trimmed by 7 bases and V by 2 bases; bases with no gene match: 11. The length of the CDR3 is 16 residues. Here the CDR3 reads CASSLPGQGILGGYTF. The DNA of the CDR3 is TGTGCCAGCAGCTTACCAGGACAGGGGATTTTAGGTGGCTACACCTTC.

The chain combines TRBV6-2 or TRBV6-3 with TRBJ2-3, with TRBD1 matching over 7 bases. This CDR3 spans 16 amino acids. V dropped 6 bases and J dropped 2; count of bases not matched to a gene: 11. CDR1 and CDR2 from the germline V gene are MNHEY and SVGEGT. CDR3 sequence (DNA): TGTGCCAGCAGCAAGGGACAGCACAGGTTCACAGATACGCAGTATTTT. Translated, it gives CASSKGQHRFTDTQYF.

The rearrangement joins TRBV2 to TRBJ2-1; 8 bases are shared with TRBD2. Germline V gene sequence: CDR1 SNHLY, CDR2 FYNNEI. CDR3 length: 16 residues. The V segment lost 4 bases and the J segment 8 bases; nucleotides outside the gene matches: 13. This CDR3 is CASSVLGGTSGYEQFF. CDR3 DNA sequence: TGTGCCAGCAGTGTCCTCGGCGGGACTAGTGGATATGAGCAGTTCTTC.

The chain recombines TRBV7-2 with TRBJ2-3; 8 nucleotides match TRBD2. There are 16 residues in the CDR3. V shed 3 bases, J shed 1 base, and the junction held 6 bases outside the gene matches. Germline CDR1 SGHTA, CDR2 FQGNSA. The CDR3 bases are TGTGCCAGCAGCTTGGGGAGACTAGCGCGCACAGATACGCAGTATTTT. It codes for CASSLGRLARTDTQYF.

This chain uses TRBV4-1 with TRBJ2-3, with D perhaps matching TRBD1 (6 bases). Trimming left V 4 bases short and J 0 bases short, with 11 bases between. The CDR3 loop spans 15 amino acids. Germline CDR1 and CDR2: MGHRA and YSYEKL. The CDR3 region is CASSPGQRSTDTQYF. Written as DNA, the CDR3 is TGCGCCAGCAGCCCGGGACAACGAAGCACAGATACGCAGTATTTT.

The V call is TRBV29-1, the J call TRBJ2-5; D uncertain. V was trimmed by 3 bases and J by 5 bases, leaving 13 bases between them. Germline CDR1 and CDR2: SQVTM and ANQGSEA. This CDR3 comprises 13 residues. The CDR3 region is CSVDGGLSETQYF. The DNA for the CDR3 is TGCAGCGTTGATGGCGGTCTCAGTGAGACCCAGTACTTC.

This sequence joins TRBV13 and TRBJ2-5; possibly TRBD1 for D (6 bases). In germline, CDR1 is PRHDT, CDR2 FYEKMQ (reference sequence). The V end lost 2 bases, the J end lost 5 bases, and 12 bases lay between the germline ends. The CDR3 sequence is 14 residues long. The CDR3 region is CASSLITGQETQYF. The DNA of the CDR3 is TGTGCCAGCAGCTTAATCACAGGACAGGAGACCCAGTACTTC. Filled out from reference TRBV13 and TRBJ2-5, the complete variable domain reads AAGVIQSPRHLIKEKRETATLKCYPIPRHDTVYWYQQGPGQDPQFLISFYEKMQSDKGSIPDRFSAQQFSDYHSELNMSSLELGDSALYFCASSLITGQETQYFGPGTRLLVL.

This clone came up once. The chain links TRBV5-1 to TRBJ2-4; D is perhaps TRBD2 (5 bases). Germline lookup yields CDR1 SGHRS and CDR2 YFSETQ. The CDR3 sequence is 14 residues long. V dropped 4 bases and J dropped 5 bases, with 13 bases sitting between them. Here the CDR3 DNA reads TGCGCCAGCAGCGAAGAGGGCGTGGAAAACATTCAGTACTTC. Translation: CASSEEGVENIQYF.

CDR3 loop: CASSLGRAAVGTNEKLFF. In nucleotides, the CDR3 is TGTGCCAGCAGCTTGGGCAGGGCGGCGGTCGGAACTAATGAAAAACTGTTTTTT. The chain is built from TRBV5-8 and TRBJ1-4, with TRBD1 as a possible D gene (5 bases). Germline V CDR1 and CDR2: SGHTS, YDEGEE. This CDR3 is 18 amino acids long. Trimming cost V 0 bases and J 1 base, with 16 bases left between them.

The rearrangement uses TRBV3-1 (or the pseudogene TRBV3-2) and TRBJ2-7; a possible D gene is TRBD1 (5 bases). CDR1 is LGHDT and CDR2 is YNNKEL in the germline V gene (reference sequence). The CDR3 runs 19 residues. V was trimmed by 0 bases and J by 0 bases, leaving 21 bases between them. CDR3 nucleotide sequence: TGTGCCAGCAGCCAAGAAACGGTGTTGGCAGGGCCCTACTCCTACGAGCAGTACTTC. The encoded protein is CASSQETVLAGPYSYEQYF.

The CDR3 loop reads CASSQSGGPAEQYF. The CDR3 nucleotides are TGTGCCAGCAGCCAGAGCGGGGGGCCCGCCGAGCAGTACTTC. V and J are TRBV3-1 (or the pseudogene TRBV3-2) and TRBJ2-7, with 9 bases fitting TRBD2. V lost 3 bases and J lost 6; bases outside the gene matches: 6. Germline CDR1 reads LGHDT; CDR2 reads YNNKEL (reference sequence). This CDR3 is built from 14 residues.

The chain joins TRBV10-1 to TRBJ2-5, with 11 bases lining up with TRBD2. The CDR3 totals 15 residues. Per the germline V gene, CDR1 is WNHNN and CDR2 is SYGVQD (reference sequence). With 3 bases clipped from V and 5 bases from J, the junction kept 5 bases outside the gene matches. The CDR3 here is CASSDTLAGVETQYF. The CDR3 region has the DNA TGCGCCAGCAGTGATACACTAGCGGGGGTTGAGACCCAGTACTTC.

V is TRBV6-2 or TRBV6-3 and J is TRBJ2-3; 8 bases line up with TRBD2. Germline CDR1 MNHEY, CDR2 SVGEGT. The CDR3 is 16 residues long. With V trimmed by 5 bases and J by 2 bases, 9 bases remained unmatched. CDR3 residues: CASSPGVAGLTDTQYF. In DNA form, the CDR3 reads TGTGCCAGCAGTCCCGGGGTAGCGGGACTCACAGATACGCAGTATTTT.

The V call is TRBV7-2, the J call TRBJ1-4, with no clear D. The V and J ends lost 5 bases and 3 bases respectively, with 13 bases between them. The length of the CDR3 is 15 residues. Per germline, CDR1 SGHTA and CDR2 FQGNSA. This CDR3 is CASSIRHEANEKLFF. In DNA form, the CDR3 reads TGTGCCAGCAGCATTCGACACGAAGCTAATGAAAAACTGTTTTTT.

The CDR3 nucleotides read TGTGCCAGCAGCTTAGCCGACAGGGTTGGCTATGGCTACACCTTC. Residues: CASSLADRVGYGYTF. The chain links TRBV5-4 to TRBJ1-2; 7 bases fit TRBD1. The CDR3 length is 15 residues. CDR1 and CDR2 (germline): SGHNT, YYREEE (reference sequence). V lost 2 bases to trimming and J lost 4 bases; unmatched junction nucleotides: 8. Using reference TRBV5-4 and TRBJ1-2 for the parts outside the CDR3, the full variable domain is ETGVTQSPTHLIKTRGQQVTLRCSSQSGHNTVSWYQQALGQGPQFIFQYYREEENGRGNFPPRFSGLQFPNYSSELNVNALELDDSALYLCASSLADRVGYGYTFGSGTRLTVV.

J is TRBJ2-3 and V is TRBV5-1; D is perhaps TRBD1 (7 bases). The CDR3 is made up of 14 amino acids. Germline CDR1 and CDR2: SGHRS and YFSETQ. The V gene lost 9 bases and the J gene lost 4 bases, with 18 bases spanning the gap. The CDR3: CATRGASQPDTQYF. CDR3 in DNA: TGCGCCACCAGGGGGGCCAGCCAGCCAGATACGCAGTATTTT.

V usage is TRBV9 and J usage is TRBJ1-3; 7 bases map to TRBD1. This CDR3 is built from 16 residues. Germline values: CDR1 SGDLS, CDR2 YYNGEE. V lost 0 bases to trimming and J lost 5 bases; unmatched junction nucleotides: 8. CDR3 protein: CASSVATTGSRNTIYF. The CDR3 DNA reads as TGTGCCAGCAGCGTAGCTACGACAGGGTCGAGAAACACCATATATTTT.

The chain employs TRBV5-1 and TRBJ1-1; D perhaps matches TRBD1 (5 bases). Deletions cut 4 bases from V and 8 bases from J, with 18 bases between. The CDR3 runs to 14 residues. From germline, CDR1 is SGHRS and CDR2 YFSETQ. CDR3 coding DNA: TGCGCCAGCAGCCCCGCCGCGGGGGGGGTCGAAGCTTTCTTT. The encoded protein is CASSPAAGGVEAFF.

The rearrangement joins TRBV6-5 to TRBJ2-7; 8 nucleotides line up with TRBD1. The V gene end was trimmed by 6 bases and the J gene end by 2 bases; junction bases not matched to a gene: 9. Germline V lookup: CDR1 MNHEY, CDR2 SVGAGI. CDR3 length equals 15 residues. The CDR3 loop is CASRRTGTSPYEQYF. For the CDR3, the DNA is TGTGCCAGCAGGAGGACAGGGACCTCCCCCTACGAGCAGTACTTC.

The chain carries TRBV4-1 and TRBJ2-3, with 11 bases identical to TRBD2. The CDR3 consists of 15 residues. CDR1 MGHRA and CDR2 YSYEKL come from the germline V gene. V dropped 5 bases and J dropped 9; count of bases not matched to a gene: 10. In nucleotides, the CDR3 is TGCGCCAGCAGCTTGTATAGCGGGGGGGCTTGGACGCAGTATTTT. Protein sequence: CASSLYSGGAWTQYF.